These 4 T cell receptor beta chains originate from one sample sequenced in a study of chemoradiotherapy in HPV16-positive cancers. The data were produced by immunoSEQ multiplex PCR, yet TCRdb's version contains in-frame clones alone and is incomplete. The sample lists about 10,000 clones; about 80% were seen once. Material: tumor tissue, obtained from a patient who underwent chemoradiotherapy. These receptors all come from a human donor with HPV-associated anogenital cancer.

This clone was picked up one time. The rearrangement uses TRBV6-4 and TRBJ2-6; no clear D. CDR3 size: 14 residues. Trimming left V 4 bases short and J 2 bases short, with 6 bases between. Germline values: CDR1 MRHNA, CDR2 SNTAGT. The CDR3 here is CASSGRAGANVLTF. CDR3 in DNA: TGTGCCAGCAGTGGAAGGGCTGGGGCCAACGTCCTGACTTTC.

V gene TRBV2 combines with J gene TRBJ1-6, with 8 bases fitting TRBD1. CDR1 and CDR2 (germline): SNHLY, FYNNEI. This CDR3 is built from 15 residues. V shed 7 bases and J 7 bases; nucleotides not matched to a gene: 9. The CDR3 region is CASIGQGVRNSPLHF. The DNA for the CDR3 is TGTGCCAGCATAGGACAGGGAGTGAGGAATTCACCCCTCCACTTT.

J is TRBJ1-1 and V is TRBV4-1; 7 bases are shared with TRBD1. With 3 bases clipped from V and 3 bases from J, the junction kept 4 bases outside the gene matches. Germline V gene lookup returns CDR1 MGHRA and CDR2 YSYEKL. The CDR3 spans 14 residues. CDR3 in amino acids: CASSHADRDTEAFF. DNA for the CDR3: TGCGCCAGCAGCCACGCTGACAGGGACACTGAAGCTTTCTTT.

This clone was counted only a few times. The chain joins TRBV6-6 to TRBJ1-5; a possible D gene is TRBD1 (6 bases). Germline lookup yields CDR1 MNHNY and CDR2 SVGAGI (reference sequence). The CDR3 contains 15 residues. V was clipped by 7 bases and J by 4 bases, with 17 bases between them. The CDR3 is CASNLQGSWNQPQHF. Here the CDR3 DNA reads TGTGCCAGCAACCTACAGGGATCATGGAATCAGCCCCAGCATTTT.